Shown below are 5 T cell receptor beta chains from a single sample sequenced in a study of Tregs in tolerant kidney transplant recipients. Clones were read by immunoSEQ multiplex PCR, and TCRdb kept only the in-frame ones, dropping some. The table has over 50,000 clones, 80% to 90% seen once. Sequences were derived from Tregs from blood, sampled before the transplant. Receptors were obtained from a human donor who received a combined kidney and bone marrow transplant.

This chain's CDR3 is CASSYGNGELFF. The CDR3 DNA sequence: TGTGCCAGCAGTTACGGGAACGGGGAGCTGTTTTTT. The chain joins TRBV6-5 to TRBJ2-2; D gene unclear. This CDR3 has 12 residues. Trimming took 2 bases from V and 7 from J, leaving 5 bases between them. Germline loops: CDR1 MNHEY, CDR2 SVGAGI.

The V call is TRBV11-2, the J call TRBJ2-7, with D uncertain. The V and J ends lost 5 bases and 0 bases respectively, with 5 bases between them. The CDR3 totals 12 residues. Germline assignment: CDR1 SGHAT and CDR2 FQNNGV. The chain's CDR3 is CASSPYSYEQYF. Written as DNA, the CDR3 is TGTGCCAGCAGCCCCTACTCCTACGAGCAGTACTTC.

This clone was recorded once. A read error may produce the germline difference seen at one junction end. Other DNA variants within this sample encode the same CDR3. The J gene is TRBJ2-7, the V gene TRBV27; 8 nucleotides agree with TRBD2. Germline CDR1 is MNHEY and CDR2 is SMNVEV (reference sequence). The CDR3 sequence is 15 residues long. The CDR3 loop is CARTGGAVENYEQYF. The DNA of the CDR3 is TGCGCCAGAACGGGAGGGGCAGTCGAAAACTACGAGCAGTACTTC.

The chain carries TRBV6-6 and TRBJ1-5; D remains unclear. The CDR3 has 16 amino acids. Trimming shortened V by 0 bases and J by 0 bases, and 9 bases separated the two germline ends. Germline-derived CDR1 and CDR2 are MNHNY and SVGAGI (reference sequence). CDR3 sequence (DNA): TGTGCCAGCAGTTACTCGGGCGGGGATAGCAATCAGCCCCAGCATTTT. Translated, it gives CASSYSGGDSNQPQHF.

This chain joins TRBV4-3 and TRBJ1-3, with a weak D call TRBD1 (6 bases). CDR3 length: 14 residues. Germline values: CDR1 LGHNA, CDR2 YSLEER. Between the trimmed V and J ends, which lost 4 bases and 0 bases, there was a span of 7 bases. This chain's CDR3 is CASSPDSSGNTIYF. DNA of the CDR3: TGCGCCAGCAGCCCGGACAGCTCTGGAAACACCATATATTTT.